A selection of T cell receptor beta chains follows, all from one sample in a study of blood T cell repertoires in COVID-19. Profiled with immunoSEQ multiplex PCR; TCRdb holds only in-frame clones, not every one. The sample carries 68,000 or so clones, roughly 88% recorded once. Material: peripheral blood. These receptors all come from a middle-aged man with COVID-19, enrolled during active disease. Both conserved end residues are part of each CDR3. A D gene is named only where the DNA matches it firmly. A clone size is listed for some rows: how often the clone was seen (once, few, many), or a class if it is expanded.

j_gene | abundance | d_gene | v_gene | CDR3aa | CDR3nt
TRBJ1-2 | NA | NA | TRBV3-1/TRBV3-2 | CASSQDLGGDGGYTF | TGTGCCAGCAGCCAAGATCTTGGGGGGGACGGTGGCTACACCTTC
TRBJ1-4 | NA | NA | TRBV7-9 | CASSPSWGQGGEKLFF | TGTGCCAGCAGCCCTAGTTGGGGGCAGGGTGGTGAAAAACTGTTTTTT
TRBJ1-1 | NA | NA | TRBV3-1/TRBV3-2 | CASSQEQGRGLFTEAFF | TGTGCCAGCAGCCAAGAGCAGGGAAGGGGGTTGTTCACTGAAGCTTTCTTT
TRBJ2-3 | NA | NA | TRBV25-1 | CASRARGTDTQYF | TGTGCCAGCAGGGCCAGGGGCACAGATACGCAGTATTTT
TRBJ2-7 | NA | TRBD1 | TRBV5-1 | CASSLEGTGGYAQYF | TGCGCCAGCAGCTTGGAGGGGACAGGGGGCTACGCGCAGTACTTC
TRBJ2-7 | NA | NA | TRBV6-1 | CASSERYYEQYF | TGTGCCAGCAGTGAACGGTACTACGAGCAGTACTTC
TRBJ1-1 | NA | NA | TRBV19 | CASTDGPRGYTEAFF | TGTGCCAGTACCGACGGGCCGCGAGGGTATACTGAAGCTTTCTTT
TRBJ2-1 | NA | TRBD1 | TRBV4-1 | CASSTLGTVRNEQFF | TGCGCCAGCAGCACCCTCGGGACAGTCAGAAATGAGCAGTTCTTC
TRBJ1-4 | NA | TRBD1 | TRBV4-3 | CASSDATGGNEKLFF | TGCGCCAGCAGCGACGCGACAGGGGGAAATGAAAAACTGTTTTTT
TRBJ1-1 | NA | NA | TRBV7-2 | CASSFYRANTEAFF | TGTGCCAGCAGCTTTTACAGGGCGAACACTGAAGCTTTCTTT
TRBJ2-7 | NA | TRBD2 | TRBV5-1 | CASSLTGTSGSGGREQYF | TGCGCCAGCAGCCTCACGGGGACTAGCGGGAGCGGTGGACGCGAGCAGTACTTC
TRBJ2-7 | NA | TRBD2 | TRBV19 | CASSTAGGREQYF | TGTGCCAGTAGTACGGCGGGAGGGCGTGAGCAGTACTTC
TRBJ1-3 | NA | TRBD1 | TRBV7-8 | CASSRGQASSGNTIYF | TGTGCCAGCAGCAGAGGACAGGCAAGCTCTGGAAACACCATATATTTT
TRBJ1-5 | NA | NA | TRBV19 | CASSPPFQPQHF | TGTGCCAGTAGTCCCCCGTTTCAGCCCCAGCATTTT
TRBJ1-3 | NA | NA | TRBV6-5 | CASHSSGNTIYF | TGTGCCAGCCACAGCTCTGGAAACACCATATATTTT
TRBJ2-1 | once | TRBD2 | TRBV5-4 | CASSLTSGGYNEQFF | TGTGCCAGCAGCTTAACTAGCGGTGGATACAATGAGCAGTTCTTC
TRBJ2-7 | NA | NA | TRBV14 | CASSQAFYEQYF | TGTGCCAGCAGCCAAGCATTCTACGAGCAGTACTTC
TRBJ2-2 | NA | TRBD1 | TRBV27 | CASSSETGANTGELFF | TGTGCCAGCAGTTCCGAAACAGGGGCGAACACCGGGGAGCTGTTTTTT
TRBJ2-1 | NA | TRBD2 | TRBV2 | CASSEGSSGRRSFF | TGTGCCAGCAGTGAAGGGTCTAGCGGGAGGCGCTCGTTCTTC
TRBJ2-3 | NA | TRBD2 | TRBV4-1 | CASSPRQREGGTDTQYF | TGCGCCAGCAGCCCCCGCCAGCGGGAGGGGGGCACAGATACGCAGTATTTT
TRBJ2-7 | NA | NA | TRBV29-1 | CSVQDSFSYEQYF | TGCAGCGTTCAGGACAGCTTTTCCTACGAGCAGTACTTC